This TCR beta chain derives from a study of blood T cell repertoires in COVID-19. Study at large: Sites across the United States, Italy and Spain contributed samples from acute and convalescent COVID-19. The analysed material was cDNA or gDNA that came from T cells, B-cell-depleted T cells, or PBMCs.

How the authors handled the data: Reference gene primers were amplified, and this amplification served to estimate nucleated cell counts. Profiling relied on immunoSEQ multiplex PCR, and the TCRdb table lists in-frame clones only, not all of them. V and J calls and clone size come straight from that table; D and trimming were deduced from the DNA. The data contain 200,000 to 300,000 clones, about 88% of them singletons. The germline gives CDR1 SGHAT, CDR2 FQNNGV. Trimming took 1 base from V and 4 from J, leaving 11 bases between them. The CDR3 consists of 15 residues. The TCR originated in a woman in her 70s with active or convalescent COVID-19. This chain uses TRBV11-2 with TRBJ2-1; perhaps TRBD2 as D (7 bases). Specimen: peripheral blood. The CDR3 reads CASSLVEGGYNEQFF. In DNA form, the CDR3 reads TGTGCCAGCAGCTTAGTAGAGGGGGGGTACAATGAGCAGTTCTTC.